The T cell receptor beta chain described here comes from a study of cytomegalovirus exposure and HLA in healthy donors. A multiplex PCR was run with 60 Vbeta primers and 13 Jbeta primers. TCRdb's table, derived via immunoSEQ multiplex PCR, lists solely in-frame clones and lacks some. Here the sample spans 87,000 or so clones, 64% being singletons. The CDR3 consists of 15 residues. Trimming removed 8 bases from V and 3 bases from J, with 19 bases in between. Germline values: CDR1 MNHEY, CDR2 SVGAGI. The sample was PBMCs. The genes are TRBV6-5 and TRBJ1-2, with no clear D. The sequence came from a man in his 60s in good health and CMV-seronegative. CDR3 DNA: TGTGCCAGCCTGCCGGGGTTCAGGAGGGACTATGGCTACACCTTC. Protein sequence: CASLPGFRRDYGYTF.